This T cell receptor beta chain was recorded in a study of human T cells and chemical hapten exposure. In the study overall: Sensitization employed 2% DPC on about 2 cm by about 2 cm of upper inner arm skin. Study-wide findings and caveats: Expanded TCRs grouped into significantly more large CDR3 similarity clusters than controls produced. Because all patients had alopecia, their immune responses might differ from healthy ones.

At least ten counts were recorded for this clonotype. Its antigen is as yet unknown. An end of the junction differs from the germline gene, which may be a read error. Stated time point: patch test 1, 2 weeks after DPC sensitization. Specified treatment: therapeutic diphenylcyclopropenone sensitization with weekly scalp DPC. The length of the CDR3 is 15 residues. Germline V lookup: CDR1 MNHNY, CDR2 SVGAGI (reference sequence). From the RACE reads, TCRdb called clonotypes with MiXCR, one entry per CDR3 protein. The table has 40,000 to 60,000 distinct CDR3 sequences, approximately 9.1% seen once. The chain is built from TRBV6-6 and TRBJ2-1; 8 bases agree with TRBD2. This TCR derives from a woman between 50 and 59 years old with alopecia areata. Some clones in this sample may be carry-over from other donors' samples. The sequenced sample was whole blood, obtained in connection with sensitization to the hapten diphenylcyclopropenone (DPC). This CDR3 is CASSNGREGYYEQFF. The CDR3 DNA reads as TGTGCCAGCAGCAACGGGAGGGAGGGCTACTATGAGCAGTTCTTC.